Reported below is one TCR beta chain. Its target is unknown. This sample was taken from a study of shared clonotypes between healthy human individuals. Findings and caveats of the study: Naive subsets, compared against memory subsets, generally had larger estimated richness values.

The protocol was immunoSEQ multiplex PCR, while the TCRdb copy is restricted to in-frame clones and leaves out a portion. Of fewer than 1.6 million clones detected, around 98.5% appear once; the ten largest clones hold roughly 0.36%. The CDR3 is 15 amino acids. Germline CDR1 SEHNR, CDR2 FQNEAQ (reference sequence). V was trimmed by 4 bases and J by 2 bases, leaving 12 bases between them. This TCR derives from a man aged 25-45 years in good health. The chain employs TRBV7-9 and TRBJ1-3; D is uncertain. Sample: naive CD4+ T cells sorted from blood. The subset is: CD45RA+ positively selected. The CDR3 is CASSSYTVAGNTIYF. CDR3 sequence (DNA): TGTGCCAGCAGCTCCTACACAGTGGCTGGAAACACCATATATTTT.